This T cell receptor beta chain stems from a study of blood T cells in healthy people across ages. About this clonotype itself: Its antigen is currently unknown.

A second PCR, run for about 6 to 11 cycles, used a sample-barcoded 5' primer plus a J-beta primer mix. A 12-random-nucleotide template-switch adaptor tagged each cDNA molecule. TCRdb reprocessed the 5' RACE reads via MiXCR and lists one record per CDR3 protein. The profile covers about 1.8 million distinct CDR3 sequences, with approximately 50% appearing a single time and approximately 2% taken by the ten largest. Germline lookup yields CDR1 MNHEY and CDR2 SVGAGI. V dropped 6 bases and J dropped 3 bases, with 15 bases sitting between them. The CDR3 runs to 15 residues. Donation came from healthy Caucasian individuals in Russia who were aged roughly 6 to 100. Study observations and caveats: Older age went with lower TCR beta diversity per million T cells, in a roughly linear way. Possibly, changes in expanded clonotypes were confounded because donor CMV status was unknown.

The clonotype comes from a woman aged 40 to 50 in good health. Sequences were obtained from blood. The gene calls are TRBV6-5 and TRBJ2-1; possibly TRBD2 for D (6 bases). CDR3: CASSGLRGNYNEQFF. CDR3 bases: TGTGCCAGCAGCGGACTGCGGGGAAACTACAATGAGCAGTTCTTC.